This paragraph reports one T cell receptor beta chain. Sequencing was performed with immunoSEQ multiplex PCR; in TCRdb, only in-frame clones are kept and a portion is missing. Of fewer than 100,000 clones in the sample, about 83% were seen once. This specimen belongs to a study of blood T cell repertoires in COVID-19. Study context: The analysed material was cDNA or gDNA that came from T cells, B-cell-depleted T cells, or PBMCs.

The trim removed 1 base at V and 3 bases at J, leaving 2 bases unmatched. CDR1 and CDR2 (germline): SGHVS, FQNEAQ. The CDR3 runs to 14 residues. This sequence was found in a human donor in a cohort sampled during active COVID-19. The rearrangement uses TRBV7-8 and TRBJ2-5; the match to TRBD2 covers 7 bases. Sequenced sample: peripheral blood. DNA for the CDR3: TGTGCCAGCAGCTTAGGCGGACTAGAAGAGACCCAGTACTTC. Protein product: CASSLGGLEETQYF.